This T cell receptor (beta chain) was documented in a study of blood T cell repertoires in COVID-19. Study-level information: PBMCs, B-cell-depleted T cells, or T cells provided the cDNA or gDNA that made up the material.

CDR3 size: 14 residues. The germline gives CDR1 SGHNT, CDR2 YYREEE (reference sequence). V was pared by 5 bases and J by 0 bases, with 8 bases between. Authors' methods: Amplified reference gene primers provided the basis for estimating nucleated cell counts. Generated by immunoSEQ multiplex PCR, the TCRdb table keeps only in-frame clones and is missing some. The V and J calls and the clone size are those of that table, but D and trimming were determined from the DNA. The repertoire holds 350,000 or so clones, with about 90% as singletons. Individuals drawn from under 30 US areas were about 18 to 95 years old.

V gene TRBV5-4 combines with J gene TRBJ1-4; D uncertain. Sequenced: PBMCs or T cells enriched from blood (not recorded which). This TCR was sampled from a woman between 25 and 40 years old who had been exposed to COVID-19. The CDR3, as DNA: TGTGCCAGCAGTAGAGGCGCAACTAATGAAAAACTGTTTTTT. As protein: CASSRGATNEKLFF.